This TCR beta chain was documented in a study of cytomegalovirus exposure and HLA in healthy donors. The table came from immunoSEQ multiplex PCR; TCRdb's copy has only in-frame clones and leaves some out. Of around 150,000 clones listed, 70% to 90% are singletons. The CDR3 is made up of 14 amino acids. Germline loops: CDR1 SNHLY, CDR2 FYNNEI. V dropped 6 bases and J dropped 0 bases, with 11 bases sitting between them. This TCR was recovered from a man aged 18-30 years in good health and CMV-seronegative. Sequences were obtained from PBMCs. This chain links TRBV2 with TRBJ1-1; no firm D call. CDR3 sequence reads: CASRDRSMNTEAFF. The CDR3 coding sequence is TGTGCCAGCAGGGATCGGAGCATGAACACTGAAGCTTTCTTT. The full variable domain, its missing parts supplied by reference TRBV2 and TRBJ1-1, is EPEVTQTPSHQVTQMGQEVILRCVPISNHLYFYWYRQILGQKVEFLVSFYNNEISEKSEIFDDQFSVERPDGSNFTLKIRSTKLEDSAMYFCASRDRSMNTEAFFGQGTRLTVV.